Listed here is a single T cell receptor beta chain. The sample is drawn from a study of read filtering for tumor transcriptome and immune sequencing. The ends were cut back, 5 bases at V and 5 bases at J, with 6 bases in the middle. In germline, CDR1 is MDHEN, CDR2 SYDVKM. The CDR3 spans 11 residues. Molecular barcoded adaptors covering alpha/delta and beta/gamma chains were used on approximately 400 ng RNA. TCRdb re-derived calls from the reads in MiXCR, one entry per CDR3 protein. The table lists about 61,000 distinct CDR3 sequences, around 21% of them singletons, with roughly an eighth in the top ten.

Specimen: a population of CD138-negative cells sorted from bone marrow. The sequence derives from a donor over 35 with multiple myeloma. The V call is TRBV28, the J call TRBJ2-5, with D unresolved. This chain's CDR3 is CASSVLETQYF. The CDR3 nucleotides read TGTGCCAGCAGTGTCTTGGAGACCCAGTACTTC.